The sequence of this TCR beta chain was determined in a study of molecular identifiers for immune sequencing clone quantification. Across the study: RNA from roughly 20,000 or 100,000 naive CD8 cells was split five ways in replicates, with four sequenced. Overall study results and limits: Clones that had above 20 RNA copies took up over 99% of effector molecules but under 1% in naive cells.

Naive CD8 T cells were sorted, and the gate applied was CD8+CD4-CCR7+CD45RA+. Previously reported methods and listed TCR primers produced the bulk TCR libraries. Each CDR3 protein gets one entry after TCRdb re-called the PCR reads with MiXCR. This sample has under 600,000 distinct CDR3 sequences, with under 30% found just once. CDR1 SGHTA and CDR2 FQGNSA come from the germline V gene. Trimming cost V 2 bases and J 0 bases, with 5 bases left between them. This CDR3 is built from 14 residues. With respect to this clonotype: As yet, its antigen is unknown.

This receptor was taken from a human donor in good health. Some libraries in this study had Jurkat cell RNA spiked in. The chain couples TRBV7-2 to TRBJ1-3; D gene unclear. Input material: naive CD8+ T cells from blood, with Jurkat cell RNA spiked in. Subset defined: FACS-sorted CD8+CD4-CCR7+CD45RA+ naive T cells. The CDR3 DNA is TGTGCCAGCAGCTTACTGGACTCTGGAAACACCATATATTTT. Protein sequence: CASSLLDSGNTIYF.